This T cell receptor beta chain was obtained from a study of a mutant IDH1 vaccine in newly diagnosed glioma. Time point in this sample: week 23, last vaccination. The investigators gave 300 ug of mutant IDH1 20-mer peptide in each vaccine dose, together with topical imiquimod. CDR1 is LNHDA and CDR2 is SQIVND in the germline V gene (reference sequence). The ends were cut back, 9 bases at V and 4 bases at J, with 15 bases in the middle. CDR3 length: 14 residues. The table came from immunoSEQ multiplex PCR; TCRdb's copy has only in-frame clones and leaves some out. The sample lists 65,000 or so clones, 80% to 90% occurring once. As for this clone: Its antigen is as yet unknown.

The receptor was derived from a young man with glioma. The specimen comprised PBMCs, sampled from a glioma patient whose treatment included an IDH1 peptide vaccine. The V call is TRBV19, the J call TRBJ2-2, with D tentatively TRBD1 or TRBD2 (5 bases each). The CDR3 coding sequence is TGTGCCAGACTCAGGTTTGGGGGCACCGGGGAGCTGTTTTTT. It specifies CARLRFGGTGELFF.